These 32 T cell receptor beta chains originate from one sample sequenced in a study of shared clonotypes between healthy human individuals. Sequencing was performed with immunoSEQ multiplex PCR; in TCRdb, only in-frame clones are kept and a portion is missing. In the table there are roughly 2.5 million clones, 85% to 95% of which are singletons. Input material: naive CD4+ T cells sorted from blood. Indicated subset: CD45RA+ positively selected. The receptors come from a man aged 18 to 30 in good health.

The CDR3: CASSLTRDRGVEQYF. CDR3 in DNA: TGTGCCAGCAGCTTAACTCGGGACAGGGGCGTCGAGCAGTACTTC. V and J are TRBV7-2 and TRBJ2-7; 10 nucleotides match TRBD1. This CDR3 spans 15 amino acids. V gave up 2 bases and J gave up 6 bases; unmatched junction bases: 7. Per the germline V gene, CDR1 is SGHTA and CDR2 is FQGNSA.

The rearrangement links TRBV5-1 to TRBJ1-1; 11 nucleotides line up with TRBD1. The CDR3 length is 15 residues. In germline, CDR1 is SGHRS, CDR2 YFSETQ. The V gene end was trimmed by 7 bases and the J gene end by 0 bases; junction bases not matched to a gene: 5. The CDR3 nucleotides are TGCGCCAGCGGCCGGGACAGGGGGATGAACACTGAAGCTTTCTTT. Its protein is CASGRDRGMNTEAFF.

The rearrangement joins TRBV4-1 to TRBJ1-2; the match to TRBD1 covers 7 bases. Looked up from germline, CDR1 is MGHRA and CDR2 is YSYEKL. This CDR3 has 15 amino acids. V was clipped by 2 bases and J by 2 bases; unmatched bases: 5. DNA of the CDR3: TGCGCCAGCAGCCAACCGACAGGGACCAACTATGGCTACACCTTC. Amino acids: CASSQPTGTNYGYTF.

The chain recombines TRBV19 with TRBJ2-5, with D perhaps TRBD1 (6 bases). From germline, CDR1 is LNHDA and CDR2 SQIVND (reference sequence). The CDR3 sequence is 13 residues long. The ends were cut back, 9 bases at V and 2 bases at J, with 13 bases in the middle. The CDR3 DNA sequence: TGTGCCAGCACCAACAGGGAGCAAGAGACCCAGTACTTC. It specifies CASTNREQETQYF. The variable domain in full, with the rest retrieved from reference TRBV19 and TRBJ2-5, is DGGITQSPKYLFRKEGQNVTLSCEQNLNHDAMYWYRQDPGQGLRLIYYSQIVNDFQKGDIAEGYSVSREKKESFPLTVTSAQKNPTAFYLCASTNREQETQYFGPGTRLLVL.

The chain combines TRBV10-3 with TRBJ2-5; TRBD1 matches at 7 bases. Trimming cost V 6 bases and J 5 bases; bases outside gene matches: 6. This CDR3 comprises 13 residues. CDR1 and CDR2 (germline): ENHRY, SYGVKD. This CDR3 is CAISPTGSETQYF. CDR3 in DNA: TGTGCCATCAGCCCGACAGGGTCGGAGACCCAGTACTTC.

This clone occurred once. The V gene is TRBV30, the J gene TRBJ1-6; D uncertain. V was trimmed by 1 base and J by 14 bases, leaving 9 bases between them. The length of the CDR3 is 11 residues. The germline gives CDR1 GTSNPN, CDR2 SVGIG (reference sequence). The CDR3 DNA is TGTGCCTGGAGTGGACAAGTGGCCCTCCACTTT. Translating gives CAWSGQVALHF. The full variable domain, completed using reference TRBV30 and TRBJ1-6, is SQTIHQWPATLVQPVGSPLSLECTVEGTSNPNLYWYRQAAGRGLQLLFYSVGIGQISSEVPQNLSASRPQDRQFILSSKKLLLSDSGFYLCAWSGQVALHFGNGTRLTVT.

The V gene is TRBV2, the J gene TRBJ2-3, with TRBD2 matching 12 bases. Trimming took 4 bases from V and 6 from J; bases not matched to a gene: 2. CDR3 length: 14 amino acids. In germline, CDR1 is SNHLY, CDR2 FYNNEI. This chain's CDR3 is CASSGTSGRDTQYF. The CDR3 DNA is TGTGCCAGCAGTGGTACTAGCGGGAGGGATACGCAGTATTTT.

The chain carries TRBV10-3 and TRBJ1-3; D is undetermined. This CDR3 spans 14 amino acids. Per germline, CDR1 ENHRY and CDR2 SYGVKD. V lost 10 bases to trimming and J lost 0 bases, with 13 bases between them. CDR3 sequence (DNA): TGTGCCACCACCCTCGCGGGCTCTGGAAACACCATATATTTT. This codes for CATTLAGSGNTIYF.

The rearrangement joins TRBV25-1 to TRBJ1-1; D uncertain. This CDR3 is built from 13 residues. Per germline, CDR1 MGHDK and CDR2 SYGVNS. Trimming stripped 1 base from V and 5 bases from J, with 8 bases between. CDR3 coding DNA: TGTGCCAGCAGTGAATCTGGGGTGACTGAAGCTTTCTTT. It yields the protein CASSESGVTEAFF.

CDR3 nucleotide sequence: TGTGCCAGCATGAGGGAGGTAGACTATGGCTACACCTTC. Residues: CASMREVDYGYTF. The gene calls are TRBV2 and TRBJ1-2; the D is unclear. Germline lookup yields CDR1 SNHLY and CDR2 FYNNEI. The CDR3 has 13 residues. V lost 7 bases and J lost 3, with 12 bases in between.

The chain combines TRBV30 with TRBJ1-5, with D tentatively TRBD1 (5 bases). This CDR3 has 14 residues. Germline CDR1 is GTSNPN and CDR2 is SVGIG (reference sequence). The V and J ends lost 2 bases and 4 bases respectively, with 12 bases between them. The CDR3 is CAWSFLGVNQPQHF. The CDR3 DNA follows: TGTGCCTGGAGTTTCCTGGGGGTAAATCAGCCCCAGCATTTT.

The chain uses TRBV7-2 and TRBJ2-1; D is ambiguous. CDR1 and CDR2 from the germline V gene are SGHTA and FQGNSA. The germline V and J ends were trimmed by 5 bases and 9 bases, with 14 bases remaining between them. The CDR3 runs 13 residues. The CDR3: CASSQDGPTEQFF. The CDR3 DNA follows: TGTGCCAGCAGCCAAGATGGTCCCACTGAGCAGTTCTTC.

The V and J genes are TRBV19 and TRBJ2-3; 8 bases fit TRBD1. V shed 1 base, J shed 6 bases, and the junction held 6 bases outside the gene matches. The CDR3 is 15 residues long. Germline V lookup: CDR1 LNHDA, CDR2 SQIVND (reference sequence). CDR3 in amino acids: CASSIAGGRVDTQYF. The CDR3 DNA reads TGTGCCAGTAGTATAGCAGGGGGCCGTGTGGATACGCAGTATTTT.

This clone has only a few counts. The rearrangement links TRBV30 to TRBJ1-5; D is perhaps TRBD1 (5 bases). The CDR3 covers 13 residues. Germline V gives CDR1 GTSNPN, CDR2 SVGIG (reference sequence). V was shortened by 3 bases and J by 4 bases, with 10 bases between the two germline ends. The CDR3: CAWSYEGNQPQHF. The CDR3, as DNA: TGTGCCTGGAGCTATGAGGGGAATCAGCCCCAGCATTTT.

Comments on this clone: Different DNA sequences within this sample yield the same CDR3. This chain links TRBV30 with TRBJ2-1, with D possibly matching TRBD2 (5 bases). CDR3 length: 12 amino acids. Trimming shortened V by 0 bases and J by 10 bases, and 10 bases separated the two germline ends. Germline CDR1 and CDR2: GTSNPN and SVGIG (reference sequence). This CDR3 reads CAWSVPGGEQFF. The CDR3 bases are TGTGCCTGGAGTGTACCCGGCGGGGAGCAGTTCTTC. Combining the CDR3 with reference TRBV30 and TRBJ2-1 gives the whole variable domain SQTIHQWPATLVQPVGSPLSLECTVEGTSNPNLYWYRQAAGRGLQLLFYSVGIGQISSEVPQNLSASRPQDRQFILSSKKLLLSDSGFYLCAWSVPGGEQFFGPGTRLTVL.

V is TRBV6-1 and J is TRBJ2-5; the match to TRBD1 covers 8 bases. Germline V gene sequence: CDR1 MNHNS, CDR2 SASEGT. With 6 bases clipped from V and 7 bases from J, the junction kept 4 bases outside the gene matches. The CDR3 consists of 12 residues. CDR3 region: CASSLQGVTQYF. For the CDR3, the DNA is TGTGCCAGCAGCCTACAGGGGGTGACCCAGTACTTC.

This chain links TRBV6-5 with TRBJ2-2; perhaps TRBD1 as D (6 bases). The CDR3 runs to 15 residues. The V end lost 2 bases, the J end lost 0 bases, and 7 bases lay between the germline ends. Germline CDR1 reads MNHEY; CDR2 reads SVGAGI. CDR3 bases: TGTGCCAGCAGTTACAGGGGGACGAACACCGGGGAGCTGTTTTTT. This encodes CASSYRGTNTGELFF.

This chain joins TRBV14 and TRBJ2-1, with unresolved D. This CDR3 spans 11 amino acids. The V end lost 5 bases, the J end lost 9 bases, and 8 bases lay between the germline ends. The germline CDR1 and CDR2 sequences are SGHDN and FVKESK. The CDR3 nucleotides read TGTGCCAGCAGCGTTGCGCTTGAGCAGTTCTTC. Translating it yields CASSVALEQFF.

This clone came up once. The chain combines TRBV7-2 with TRBJ2-3, with TRBD1 matching over 8 bases. The length of the CDR3 is 15 residues. Trimming took 1 base from V and 1 from J; bases not matched to a gene: 1. The germline V gene has CDR1 SGHTA and CDR2 FQGNSA. The DNA of the CDR3 is TGTGCCAGCAGCTTAGTGACAGGGGGCACAGATACGCAGTATTTT. Its protein product is CASSLVTGGTDTQYF.

Turning to this clone: The sample carries other DNA sequences with the same CDR3. V usage is TRBV5-1 and J usage is TRBJ1-5; 8 bases line up with TRBD1. The V and J ends lost 0 bases and 5 bases, in that order; junction bases with no gene match: 4. CDR3 length equals 15 residues. Germline CDR1 SGHRS, CDR2 YFSETQ. CDR3 coding DNA: TGCGCCAGCAGCTTGGCCGGACAGGGAGATCAGCCCCAGCATTTT. Amino acids: CASSLAGQGDQPQHF.

The rearrangement joins TRBV30 to TRBJ1-4; D is perhaps TRBD1 (6 bases). CDR3 length equals 15 residues. Germline V gives CDR1 GTSNPN, CDR2 SVGIG (reference sequence). V lost 1 base and J lost 3, with 12 bases in between. Here the CDR3 DNA reads TGTGCCTGGAGTGAATTCGCAGGGGCTAATGAAAAACTGTTTTTT. This codes for CAWSEFAGANEKLFF.

V usage is TRBV6-1 and J usage is TRBJ1-5, with D possibly TRBD1 on 5 matching bases. Trimming stripped 7 bases from V and 2 bases from J, with 12 bases between. The CDR3 is 14 residues long. Germline assignment: CDR1 MNHNS and CDR2 SASEGT. The CDR3 region has the DNA TGTGCCAGCATCGGGCAGGGCGGCAATCAGCCCCAGCATTTT. It specifies CASIGQGGNQPQHF.

The rearrangement links TRBV6-6 to TRBJ1-4; 8 bases fit TRBD1. CDR1 and CDR2 from the germline V gene are MNHNY and SVGAGI (reference sequence). The V segment lost 7 bases and the J segment 3 bases; nucleotides outside the gene matches: 7. This CDR3 contains 15 residues. The CDR3 here is CASTLQQGANEKLFF. CDR3 DNA: TGTGCCAGCACCCTTCAACAGGGGGCTAATGAAAAACTGTTTTTT.

The CDR3 DNA reads TGTGCCACCAGCAAAGTCGAGGGTCTAGCCCAGCATTTT. This translates into CATSKVEGLAQHF. The chain combines TRBV15 with TRBJ1-5; D not certain. Trimming took off 4 bases at V and 11 bases at J, with 15 bases between the two ends. The V gene's germline CDR1 is LNHNV and CDR2 YYDKDF (reference sequence). The CDR3 consists of 13 residues.

Only one count was recorded for this clone. The chain employs TRBV5-6 and TRBJ2-6; D is unresolved. V was clipped by 5 bases and J by 0 bases, with 9 bases between them. The CDR3 sequence is 15 residues long. Germline V gene lookup returns CDR1 SGHDT and CDR2 YYEEEE. In DNA form, the CDR3 reads TGTGCCAGCAGGGCCCTTTTCTCTGGGGCCAACGTCCTGACTTTC. It translates to CASRALFSGANVLTF.

V gene TRBV5-1 combines with J gene TRBJ2-1; 9 bases match TRBD2. Losses at the gene ends were 1 base for V and 3 bases for J; bases not matched to a gene: 5. CDR1 is SGHRS and CDR2 is YFSETQ in the germline V gene. The CDR3 length is 16 residues. The chain's CDR3 is CASSLMSSGDYNEQFF. The CDR3 DNA is TGCGCCAGCAGCTTGATGTCTAGCGGGGACTACAATGAGCAGTTCTTC.

The V call is TRBV5-6, the J call TRBJ1-4; D might be TRBD1 (5 bases). The CDR3 covers 16 residues. V lost 0 bases to trimming and J lost 5 bases, with 14 bases between them. From germline, CDR1 is SGHDT and CDR2 YYEEEE. Here the CDR3 reads CASSLVGTGGNEKLFF. The CDR3 nucleotides read TGTGCCAGCAGCTTGGTGGGGACCGGTGGAAATGAAAAACTGTTTTTT. Full variable domain (outside the CDR3, taken from reference TRBV5-6 and TRBJ1-4): DAGVTQSPTHLIKTRGQQVTLRCSPKSGHDTVSWYQQALGQGPQFIFQYYEEEERQRGNFPDRFSGHQFPNYSSELNVNALLLGDSALYLCASSLVGTGGNEKLFFGSGTQLSVL.

The V gene is TRBV10-1, the J gene TRBJ2-5, with 7 bases identical to TRBD1. The CDR3 has 15 amino acids. Trimming took 0 bases from V and 1 from J; bases not matched to a gene: 2. Germline CDR1 and CDR2: WNHNN and SYGVQD (reference sequence). The CDR3 DNA reads as TGCGCCAGCAGTGAGTCGAGGACAGGCCAAGAGACCCAGTACTTC. This sequence encodes CASSESRTGQETQYF.

The count of this clone is one. Relative to the germline gene, one junction end is altered; a read error may explain this. V gene TRBV5-4 combines with J gene TRBJ1-3, with D unclear. Germline loops: CDR1 SGHNT, CDR2 YYREEE (reference sequence). CDR3 size: 16 residues. CDR3 sequence reads: CASSPGITHSGNTIYF. CDR3 sequence (DNA): TGCGCCAGCAGCCCCGGGATCACTCACTCTGGAAACACCATATATTTT.

The rearrangement uses TRBV6-6 and TRBJ1-2; perhaps TRBD1 as D (5 bases). Germline CDR1 reads MNHNY; CDR2 reads SVGAGI (reference sequence). V lost 2 bases, J lost 5 bases, and 12 bases lay in between. The CDR3 extends over 14 amino acids. CDR3 nucleotide sequence: TGTGCCAGCAGTTACGCCGGGACTGAATATGGCTACACCTTC. Residues: CASSYAGTEYGYTF.

This chain connects TRBV6-5 to TRBJ2-7; TRBD2 aligns across 7 bases. In germline, CDR1 is MNHEY, CDR2 SVGAGI. This CDR3 contains 13 residues. V shed 9 bases, J shed 2 bases, and the junction held 7 bases outside the gene matches. The CDR3 DNA reads as TGTGCCAGTGGGAGGGAAAGGCCCTACGAGCAGTACTTC. This encodes CASGRERPYEQYF.

Concerning this clone: The same CDR3 arises from other DNA sequences in this sample as well. This rearrangement joins TRBV7-2 to TRBJ2-1, with 14 bases lining up with TRBD2. The CDR3 contains 16 residues. The germline V gene encodes CDR1 SGHTA and CDR2 FQGNSA. Trimming at V came to 5 bases and at J to 7 bases, leaving 7 bases not matched to a gene. Written as DNA, the CDR3 is TGTGCCAGCAGCCCACCGGGACTAGCGGGAGTTAATGAGCAGTTCTTC. Protein: CASSPPGLAGVNEQFF.